This T cell receptor (beta chain) was found in a study of cytomegalovirus exposure and HLA in healthy donors. Study-wide findings and caveats: TCR sequences were mostly rare, though some public TCRs occurred in many donors.

The CDR3 runs 16 residues. From germline, CDR1 is MDHEN and CDR2 SYDVKM. Trimming left V 6 bases short and J 0 bases short, with 17 bases between. This clone was seen a handful of times. Its antigen is unidentified. Assay used: immunoSEQ multiplex PCR; TCRdb lists only in-frame clones, some missing. The sample has 100,000 to 150,000 clones, 89% seen once; the top ten hold approximately 2%. The sequence was collected from a woman between 18 and 29 years old in good health and CMV-seronegative. The sample comprised PBMCs. The genes are TRBV28 and TRBJ1-1; no clear D gene. In DNA, the CDR3 is TGTGCCAGCAGCCCAGACGGGAGCTACATGAACACTGAAGCTTTCTTT. Translating gives CASSPDGSYMNTEAFF.